This T cell receptor beta chain stems from a study of beta chain features in type 1 diabetes. The isolated RNA, all of it, was reverse transcribed, so expressed TCRB transcripts were what got sequenced. Method: immunoSEQ multiplex PCR; TCRdb's copy keeps in-frame clones and lacks some. This table holds under 250,000 clones, roughly a tenth found once. To note about this clone: The antigen remains unidentified.

Findings and limits, study-wide: Within the patient group, naive, central memory and Treg TCRB repertoires appeared more similar to each other than within healthy donors. Among patients with Type 1 diabetes, TCRB CDR3s were moderately but significantly shorter in every one of the four CD4+ subsets. Using cDNA template may skew counts toward highly expressing activated cells. Insertions at VDJ junctions were less frequent in type 1 diabetes patients. These patients also deleted more nucleotides at the same junctions.

Input material: central memory CD4+ T cells from blood. This clonotype originated in a man between 18 and 35 years old in good health.

This CDR3 is CASSRTGTLNQPQHF. The CDR3 DNA reads as TGCGCCAGCAGCCGAACAGGGACCCTGAATCAGCCCCAGCATTTT. The V gene is TRBV23-1, the J gene TRBJ1-5; weak D call: TRBD1 (6 bases). TRBV23-1 is marked as an open reading frame, function uncertain. The CDR3 covers 15 residues. V gave up 6 bases and J gave up 4 bases, with 16 bases separating them.